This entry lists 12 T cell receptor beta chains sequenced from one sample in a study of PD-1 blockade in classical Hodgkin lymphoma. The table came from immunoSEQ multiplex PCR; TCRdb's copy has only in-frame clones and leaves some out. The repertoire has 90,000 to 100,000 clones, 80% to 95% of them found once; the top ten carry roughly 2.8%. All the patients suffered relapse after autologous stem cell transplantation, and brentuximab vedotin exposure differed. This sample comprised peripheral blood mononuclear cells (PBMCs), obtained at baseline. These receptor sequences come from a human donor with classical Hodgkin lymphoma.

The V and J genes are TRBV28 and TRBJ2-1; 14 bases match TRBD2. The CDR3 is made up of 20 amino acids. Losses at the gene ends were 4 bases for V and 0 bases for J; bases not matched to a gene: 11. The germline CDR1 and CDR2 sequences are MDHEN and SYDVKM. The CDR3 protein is CASSSLPGLAGVGSYNEQFF. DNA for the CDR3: TGTGCCAGCAGTTCGCTGCCGGGACTAGCGGGAGTAGGCTCCTACAATGAGCAGTTCTTC.

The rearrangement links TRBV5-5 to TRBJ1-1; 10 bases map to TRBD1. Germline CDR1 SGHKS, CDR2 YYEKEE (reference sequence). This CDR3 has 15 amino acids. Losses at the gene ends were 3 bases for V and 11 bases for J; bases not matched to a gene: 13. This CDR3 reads CASSSLPTGGVDAFF. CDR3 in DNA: TGTGCCAGCAGCTCCCTTCCGACAGGGGGCGTGGATGCTTTCTTT.

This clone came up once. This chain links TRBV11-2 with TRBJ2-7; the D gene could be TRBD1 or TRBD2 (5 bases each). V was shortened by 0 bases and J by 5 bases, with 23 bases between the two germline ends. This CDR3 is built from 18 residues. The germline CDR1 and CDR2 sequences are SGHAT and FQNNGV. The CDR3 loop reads CASSLDLYRPGGGDEQYF. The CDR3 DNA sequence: TGTGCCAGCAGCTTAGATCTATACAGGCCTGGGGGTGGGGACGAGCAGTACTTC.

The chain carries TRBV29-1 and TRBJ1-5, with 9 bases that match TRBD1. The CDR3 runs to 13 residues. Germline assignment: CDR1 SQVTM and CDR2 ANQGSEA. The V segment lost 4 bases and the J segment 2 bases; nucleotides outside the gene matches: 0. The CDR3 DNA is TGCAGCGTTGGGGACAGGGGCAATCAGCCCCAGCATTTT. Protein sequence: CSVGDRGNQPQHF.

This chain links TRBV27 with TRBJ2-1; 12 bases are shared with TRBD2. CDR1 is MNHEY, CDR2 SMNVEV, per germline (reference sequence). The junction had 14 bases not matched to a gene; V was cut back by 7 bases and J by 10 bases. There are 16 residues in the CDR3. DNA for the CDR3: TGTGCCAGCACCCCCGCCGGCCTAGCGGGAGGGGGCGAGCAGTTCTTC. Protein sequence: CASTPAGLAGGGEQFF.

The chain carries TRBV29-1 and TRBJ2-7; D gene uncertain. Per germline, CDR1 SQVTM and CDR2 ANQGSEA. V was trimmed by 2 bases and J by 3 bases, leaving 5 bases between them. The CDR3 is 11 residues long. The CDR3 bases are TGCAGCGTTGAATGGAGCTACGAGCAGTACTTC. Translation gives CSVEWSYEQYF.

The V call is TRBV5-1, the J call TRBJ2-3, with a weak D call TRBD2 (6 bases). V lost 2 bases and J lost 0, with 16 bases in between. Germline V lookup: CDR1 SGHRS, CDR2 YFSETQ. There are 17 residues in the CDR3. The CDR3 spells CASSFNPTGASTDTQYF. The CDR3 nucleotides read TGCGCCAGCAGCTTTAACCCCACGGGAGCAAGCACAGATACGCAGTATTTT.

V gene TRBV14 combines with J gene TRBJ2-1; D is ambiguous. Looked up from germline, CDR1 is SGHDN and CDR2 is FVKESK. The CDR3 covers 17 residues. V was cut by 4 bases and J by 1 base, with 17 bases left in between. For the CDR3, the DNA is TGTGCCAGCAGCCCTCGAGGCGAGCGCGTATCCTACAATGAGCAGTTCTTC. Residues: CASSPRGERVSYNEQFF.

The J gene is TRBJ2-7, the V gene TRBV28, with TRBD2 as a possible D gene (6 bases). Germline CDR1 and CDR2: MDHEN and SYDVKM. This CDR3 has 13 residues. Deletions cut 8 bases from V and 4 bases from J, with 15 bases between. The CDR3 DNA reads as TGTGCCAGCGGTCAGGGTGGAGGGTACGAGCAGTACTTC. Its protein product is CASGQGGGYEQYF.

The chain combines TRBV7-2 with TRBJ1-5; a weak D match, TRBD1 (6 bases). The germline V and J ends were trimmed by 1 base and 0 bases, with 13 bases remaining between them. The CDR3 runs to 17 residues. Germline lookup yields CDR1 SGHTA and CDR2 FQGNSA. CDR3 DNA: TGTGCCAGCAGCTTAGGGGGGGCAGGGGCTAGCAATCAGCCCCAGCATTTT. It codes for CASSLGGAGASNQPQHF.

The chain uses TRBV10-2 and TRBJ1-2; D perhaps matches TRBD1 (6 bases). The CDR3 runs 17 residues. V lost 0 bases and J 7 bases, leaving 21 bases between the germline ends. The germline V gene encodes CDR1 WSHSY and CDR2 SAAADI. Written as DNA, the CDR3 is TGCGCCAGCAGTGAGTCGCTTACCTCAGGGGTTGTTGGTGGCTACACCTTC. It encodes CASSESLTSGVVGGYTF.

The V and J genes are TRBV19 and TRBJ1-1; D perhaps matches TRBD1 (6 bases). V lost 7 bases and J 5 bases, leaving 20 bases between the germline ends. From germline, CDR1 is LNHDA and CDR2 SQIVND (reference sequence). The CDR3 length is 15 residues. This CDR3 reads CASNDRPSGVTEAFF. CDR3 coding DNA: TGTGCCAGTAATGACAGGCCCTCAGGGGTTACTGAAGCTTTCTTT.